The 22 T cell receptor beta chains below come from one sample, sequenced in a study of T-cell memory formation after mild COVID-19. TCRdb reanalysed the 5' RACE reads using MiXCR and keeps one entry per CDR3 protein. The table shows 100,000 to 150,000 distinct CDR3 sequences, with approximately 17% occurring only once. Sequenced material: PBMCs or a T cell subset sorted from them (not recorded which). The receptors originated from a man between 18 and 35 years old who had mild COVID-19 (a few samples of this study predate the infection). Cell type and time point are not known.

The rearrangement joins TRBV12-3 or TRBV12-4 to TRBJ2-7; D uncertain. The CDR3 runs to 12 residues. Trimming removed 7 bases from V and 2 bases from J, with 9 bases in between. CDR3 nucleotides: TGTGCCAGCAATACCCCTCCCTACGAGCAGTACTTC. Translating gives CASNTPPYEQYF.

J is TRBJ2-7 and V is TRBV11-2; D could derive from TRBD1 or TRBD2 (5 bases each). Germline values: CDR1 SGHAT, CDR2 FQNNGV. The length of the CDR3 is 12 residues. CDR3 sequence reads: CASSSGTAAWNV. DNA for the CDR3: TGTGCCAGCAGCTCGGGGACGGCGGCGTGGAACGTC.

This clonotype was observed at least ten times. This chain joins TRBV7-2 and TRBJ2-5; no definite D call. CDR1 is SGHTA and CDR2 is FQGNSA in the germline V gene. This CDR3 contains 13 residues. V was trimmed by 4 bases and J by 0 bases, leaving 6 bases between them. In DNA form, the CDR3 reads TGTGCCAGCAGCTCCCGGAACCAAGAGACCCAGTACTTC. Protein product: CASSSRNQETQYF. Looking up the rest from reference TRBV7-2 and TRBJ2-5 gives the full variable domain: GAGVSQSPSNKVTEKGKDVELRCDPISGHTALYWYRQSLGQGLEFLIYFQGNSAPDKSGLPSDRFSAERTGGSVSTLTIQRTQQEDSAVYLCASSSRNQETQYFGPGTRLLVL.

The V call is TRBV6-5, the J call TRBJ1-6, with TRBD1 matching 7 bases. The CDR3 is made up of 16 amino acids. The J segment lost 7 bases and the V segment lost 4 bases, leaving 10 bases of the junction unmatched. In germline, CDR1 is MNHEY, CDR2 SVGAGI. The CDR3: CASSSPRQGWNSPLHF. The CDR3 DNA follows: TGTGCCAGCAGTTCCCCCCGACAGGGTTGGAATTCACCCCTCCACTTT.

This clonotype was detected only a few times. CDR3 DNA: TGCAGTGCCACCTTGGGGGATACGCAGTATTTT. Its translation: CSATLGDTQYF. This chain uses TRBV20-1 with TRBJ2-3; no reliable D call. Germline values: CDR1 DFQATT, CDR2 SNEGSKA (reference sequence). The CDR3 loop spans 11 amino acids. V was shortened by 6 bases and J by 6 bases, with 10 bases between the two germline ends.

The rearrangement uses TRBV4-3 and TRBJ1-3; D gene uncertain. The CDR3 is made up of 14 amino acids. The germline CDR1 and CDR2 sequences are LGHNA and YSLEER. V dropped 1 base and J dropped 4 bases, with 8 bases sitting between them. As DNA, the CDR3 is TGCGCCAGCAGCCAAGGGAATGGGGGAAACACCATATATTTT. It yields the protein CASSQGNGGNTIYF.

The chain uses TRBV28 and TRBJ1-2; D gene unclear. Trimming left V 5 bases short and J 0 bases short, with 7 bases between. Germline values: CDR1 MDHEN, CDR2 SYDVKM. The CDR3 contains 13 residues. CDR3 amino acids: CASSDAANYGYTF. The CDR3 bases are TGTGCCAGCAGTGACGCAGCTAACTATGGCTACACCTTC.

This clonotype was counted only a few times. This chain uses TRBV7-2 with TRBJ2-1; 11 bases match TRBD1. This CDR3 is built from 17 residues. CDR1 is SGHTA and CDR2 is FQGNSA in the germline V gene. V lost 4 bases to trimming and J lost 7 bases; unmatched junction nucleotides: 12. The CDR3 protein is CASSSEPPGTGGNEQFF. CDR3 DNA sequence: TGTGCCAGCAGCTCAGAGCCGCCCGGGACAGGGGGGAATGAGCAGTTCTTC.

The sample holds a few counts of this clonotype. This chain connects TRBV12-3 or TRBV12-4 to TRBJ1-4, with D possibly TRBD1 on 6 matching bases. CDR3 size: 16 residues. Trimming removed 6 bases at V and 8 bases at J, with 22 bases between. Written as DNA, the CDR3 is TGTGCCAGCAGCCCCGTTGGGTGGGGGCGGAAGGAAAAACTGTTTTTT. Translation: CASSPVGWGRKEKLFF.

This clonotype was counted once. This chain connects TRBV7-8 to TRBJ1-5, with TRBD1 identical over 7 bases. The CDR3 contains 13 residues. The V gene's germline CDR1 is SGHVS and CDR2 FQNEAQ. The ends lost 5 bases at V and 7 bases at J; junction bases unmatched: 5. CDR3 sequence reads: CASSQDREQPQHF. CDR3 nucleotides: TGTGCCAGCAGCCAAGACAGGGAACAGCCCCAGCATTTT.

The gene calls are TRBV4-1 and TRBJ2-3, with 12 bases aligning to TRBD2. From germline, CDR1 is MGHRA and CDR2 YSYEKL. The CDR3 consists of 17 residues. V dropped 1 base and J dropped 5; count of bases not matched to a gene: 7. CDR3 in DNA: TGCGCCAGCAGCCAAGCCCCGACTAGCGGGGGAGAAGATACGCAGTATTTT. It codes for CASSQAPTSGGEDTQYF.

This clonotype was seen more than once but under ten times. This chain links TRBV15 with TRBJ2-2, with TRBD1 matching 7 bases. V shed 0 bases and J 6 bases; nucleotides not matched to a gene: 7. Germline CDR1 reads LNHNV; CDR2 reads YYDKDF (reference sequence). This CDR3 is 16 amino acids long. CDR3 sequence: CATSRDFSTGPGELFF. CDR3 in DNA: TGTGCCACCAGCAGAGACTTTTCGACAGGGCCCGGGGAGCTGTTTTTT.

The sample holds a few counts of this clonotype. J is TRBJ2-5 and V is TRBV7-2; the match to TRBD1 covers 7 bases. CDR3 length equals 15 residues. Trimming at V came to 5 bases and at J to 5 bases, leaving 11 bases not matched to a gene. Germline V lookup: CDR1 SGHTA, CDR2 FQGNSA. CDR3 sequence reads: CASSGRSGTAETQYF. In DNA, the CDR3 is TGTGCCAGCAGCGGCCGATCCGGGACAGCGGAGACCCAGTACTTC.

The chain uses TRBV20-1 and TRBJ1-6; 7 positions match TRBD1. CDR3 length: 15 residues. Germline CDR1 reads DFQATT; CDR2 reads SNEGSKA (reference sequence). Trimming took 0 bases from V and 3 from J; bases not matched to a gene: 2. The CDR3 bases are TGCAGTGCTAGAGATTGGGACAGCTATAATTCACCCCTCCACTTT. The encoded protein is CSARDWDSYNSPLHF.

This clonotype turned up a few times. The genes are TRBV6-2 or TRBV6-3 and TRBJ2-3, with 9 bases fitting TRBD2. Trimming took 3 bases from V and 5 from J; bases not matched to a gene: 6. Germline V gives CDR1 MNHEY, CDR2 SVGEGT. The CDR3 covers 15 residues. The chain's CDR3 is CASSYAGGPGDTQYF. The CDR3 region has the DNA TGTGCCAGCAGTTATGCGGGGGGGCCGGGAGATACGCAGTATTTT.

V and J are TRBV20-1 and TRBJ2-3; possible D gene TRBD1, 5 bases. V lost 6 bases and J 1 base, leaving 8 bases between the germline ends. CDR3 size: 12 residues. The germline V gene encodes CDR1 DFQATT and CDR2 SNEGSKA (reference sequence). The CDR3 bases are TGCAGTGCCAGGGCTCGCACAGATACGCAGTATTTT. This gives the protein CSARARTDTQYF.

The chain joins TRBV9 to TRBJ2-3; D unresolved. Germline CDR1 reads SGDLS; CDR2 reads YYNGEE. V lost 1 base and J lost 4, with 7 bases in between. The CDR3 runs to 13 residues. This chain's CDR3 is CASSVQRSDTQYF. In nucleotides, the CDR3 is TGTGCCAGCAGCGTACAACGGTCAGATACGCAGTATTTT.

The chain has TRBV5-1 and TRBJ1-4; D perhaps matches TRBD1 (5 bases). The CDR3 length is 15 residues. The V gene lost 1 base and the J gene lost 8 bases, with 15 bases spanning the gap. CDR1 is SGHRS, CDR2 YFSETQ, per germline. The CDR3 DNA sequence: TGCGCCAGCAGCTTGTCTGGGGGGACGAGGGAAAAACTGTTTTTT. Translated: CASSLSGGTREKLFF.

This clonotype has at least ten counts. The chain employs TRBV7-2 and TRBJ2-5, with a weak D call TRBD2 (6 bases). This CDR3 comprises 15 residues. Trimming left V 3 bases short and J 5 bases short, with 16 bases between. Germline V gene sequence: CDR1 SGHTA, CDR2 FQGNSA. CDR3 residues: CASSLMGGERETQYF. In nucleotides, the CDR3 is TGTGCCAGCAGCTTGATGGGCGGGGAGAGGGAGACCCAGTACTTC.

This chain links TRBV15 with TRBJ1-2; D call uncertain. Germline V gene sequence: CDR1 LNHNV, CDR2 YYDKDF (reference sequence). The ends were cut back, 0 bases at V and 2 bases at J, with 4 bases in the middle. The length of the CDR3 is 13 residues. CDR3 loop: CATSRDRNYGYTF. CDR3 bases: TGTGCCACCAGCAGAGACAGAAACTATGGCTACACCTTC.

The V and J genes are TRBV5-1 and TRBJ1-2; 8 bases fit TRBD1. The junction had 2 bases not matched to a gene; V was cut back by 4 bases and J by 3 bases. CDR1 and CDR2 from the germline V gene are SGHRS and YFSETQ. CDR3 length: 13 residues. CDR3 nucleotides: TGCGCCAGCAGCGAGACAGGGGACTATGGCTACACCTTC. Protein sequence: CASSETGDYGYTF.

V is TRBV6-5 and J is TRBJ2-3, with D possibly matching TRBD1 (6 bases). This CDR3 is 14 amino acids long. The germline V gene encodes CDR1 MNHEY and CDR2 SVGAGI. The V end was cut by 5 bases, the J end by 2 bases, with 11 bases between. CDR3 residues: CASSLQGVTDTQYF. The CDR3 nucleotides read TGTGCCAGCAGTCTACAGGGAGTCACAGATACGCAGTATTTT.